The subject of this entry is one T cell receptor beta chain. Its antigen remains unknown. These data belong to a study of CXCR3-negative and CXCR3-positive naive CD8 T cells. Study-wide findings and caveats: Naive subsets displayed similar surface CD5, and TCR strength was inferred from TRB CDR3 properties.

The CDR3 runs to 15 residues. Germline V gives CDR1 SQVTM, CDR2 ANQGSEA. The TRB cDNA libraries were prepared by 5' RACE with UMI labels. No DNA is given; TCRdb re-called the 5' RACE reads and lists each CDR3 protein once. Its table records 8,000 to 10,000 distinct CDR3 sequences. The sequencing sample was made of naive CXCR3- CD8+ T cells from blood. Indicated subset: CD45RO-CCR7+CD27+CD95- naive CD8+ T cells lacking CXCR3 (TNR3-). This rearrangement joins TRBV29-1 to TRBJ2-5; TCRdb outputs TRBD1, but without DNA this stays unchecked. The source is a human donor in good health. Some clones in this sample may be carry-over from other donors' samples. CDR3 in amino acids: CSVERRGQPQETQYF.